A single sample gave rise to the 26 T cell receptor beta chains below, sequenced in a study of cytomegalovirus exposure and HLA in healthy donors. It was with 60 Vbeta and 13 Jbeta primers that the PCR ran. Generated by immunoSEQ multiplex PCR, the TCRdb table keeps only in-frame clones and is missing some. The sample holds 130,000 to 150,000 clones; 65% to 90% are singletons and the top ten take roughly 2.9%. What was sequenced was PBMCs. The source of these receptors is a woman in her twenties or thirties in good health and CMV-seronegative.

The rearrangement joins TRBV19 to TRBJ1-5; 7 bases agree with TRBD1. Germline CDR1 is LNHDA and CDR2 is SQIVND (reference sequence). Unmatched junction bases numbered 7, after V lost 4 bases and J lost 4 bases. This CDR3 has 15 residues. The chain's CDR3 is CASSTVGTANQPQHF. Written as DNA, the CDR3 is TGTGCCAGTAGTACGGTAGGGACAGCTAATCAGCCCCAGCATTTT.

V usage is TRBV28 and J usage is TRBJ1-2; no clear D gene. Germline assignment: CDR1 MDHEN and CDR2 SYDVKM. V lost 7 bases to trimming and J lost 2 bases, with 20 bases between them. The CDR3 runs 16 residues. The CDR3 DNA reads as TGTGCCAGCATCACGGCGGGCGCGCCTATGAACTATGGCTACACCTTC. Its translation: CASITAGAPMNYGYTF.

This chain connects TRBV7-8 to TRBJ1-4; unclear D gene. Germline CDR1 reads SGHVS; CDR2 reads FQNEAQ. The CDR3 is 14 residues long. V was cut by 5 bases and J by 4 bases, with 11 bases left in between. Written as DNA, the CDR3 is TGTGCCAGCAGCCTATTCTCGGGTAATGAAAAACTGTTTTTT. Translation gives CASSLFSGNEKLFF. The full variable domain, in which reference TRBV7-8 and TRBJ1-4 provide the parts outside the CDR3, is GAGVSQSPRYKVAKRGQDVALRCDPISGHVSLFWYQQALGQGPEFLTYFQNEAQLDKSGLPSDRFFAERPEGSVSTLKIQRTQQEDSAVYLCASSLFSGNEKLFFGSGTQLSVL.

DNA for the CDR3: TGTGCCAGCAGCCGTTCTTTTCTTGGACTAGCAGTCTACGAGCAGTACTTC. Translated: CASSRSFLGLAVYEQYF. This rearrangement joins TRBV4-2 to TRBJ2-7; 8 bases are a match to TRBD2. V shed 4 bases and J 3 bases; nucleotides not matched to a gene: 14. There are 17 residues in the CDR3. Germline lookup yields CDR1 LGHNA and CDR2 YNFKEQ.

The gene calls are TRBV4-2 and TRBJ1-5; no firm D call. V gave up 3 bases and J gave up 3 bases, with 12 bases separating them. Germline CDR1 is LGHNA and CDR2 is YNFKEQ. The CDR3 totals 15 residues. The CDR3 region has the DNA TGTGCCAGCAGCCAGTCGGGTAGCCTCAATCAGCCCCAGCATTTT. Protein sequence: CASSQSGSLNQPQHF.

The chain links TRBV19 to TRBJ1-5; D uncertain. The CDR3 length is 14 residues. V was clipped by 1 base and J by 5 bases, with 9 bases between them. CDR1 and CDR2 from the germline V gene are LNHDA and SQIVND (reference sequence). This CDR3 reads CASSIVGGDQPQHF. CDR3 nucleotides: TGTGCCAGTAGTATAGTCGGCGGGGATCAGCCCCAGCATTTT.

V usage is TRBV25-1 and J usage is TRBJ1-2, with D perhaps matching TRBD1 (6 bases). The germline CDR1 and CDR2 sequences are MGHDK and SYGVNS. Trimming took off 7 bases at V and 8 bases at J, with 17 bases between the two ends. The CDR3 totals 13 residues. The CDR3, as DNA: TGTGCCAGCACCTCCGGAGGGGGGGCAGGCTACACCTTC. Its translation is CASTSGGGAGYTF.

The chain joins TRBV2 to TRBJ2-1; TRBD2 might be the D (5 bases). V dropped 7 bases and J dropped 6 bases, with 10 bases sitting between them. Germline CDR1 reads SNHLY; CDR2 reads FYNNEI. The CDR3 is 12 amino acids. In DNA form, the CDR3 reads TGTGCCAGCAAGACAACTAGCAATGAGCAGTTCTTC. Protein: CASKTTSNEQFF.

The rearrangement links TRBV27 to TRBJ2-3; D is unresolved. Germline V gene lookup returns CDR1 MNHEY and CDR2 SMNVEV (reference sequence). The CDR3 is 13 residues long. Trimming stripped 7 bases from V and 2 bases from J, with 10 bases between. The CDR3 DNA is TGTGCCAGCACTGGCAGAAACACAGATACGCAGTATTTT. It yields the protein CASTGRNTDTQYF.

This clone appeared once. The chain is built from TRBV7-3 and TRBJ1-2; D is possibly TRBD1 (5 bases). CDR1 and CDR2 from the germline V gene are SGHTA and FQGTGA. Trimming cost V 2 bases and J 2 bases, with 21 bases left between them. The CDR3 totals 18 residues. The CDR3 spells CASSLGPHMYGGNYGYTF. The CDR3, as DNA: TGTGCCAGCAGCTTAGGTCCCCATATGTACGGGGGGAACTATGGCTACACCTTC. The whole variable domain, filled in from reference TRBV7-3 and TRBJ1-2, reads GAGVSQTPSNKVTEKGKYVELRCDPISGHTALYWYRQSLGQGPEFLIYFQGTGAADDSGLPNDRFFAVRPEGSVSTLKIQRTERGDSAVYLCASSLGPHMYGGNYGYTFGSGTRLTVV.

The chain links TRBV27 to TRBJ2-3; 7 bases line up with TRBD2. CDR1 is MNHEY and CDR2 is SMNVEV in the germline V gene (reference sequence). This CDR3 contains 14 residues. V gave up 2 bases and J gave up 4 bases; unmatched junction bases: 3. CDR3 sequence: CASSLGLVSDTQYF. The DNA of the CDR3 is TGTGCCAGCAGTTTAGGACTAGTTTCAGATACGCAGTATTTT.

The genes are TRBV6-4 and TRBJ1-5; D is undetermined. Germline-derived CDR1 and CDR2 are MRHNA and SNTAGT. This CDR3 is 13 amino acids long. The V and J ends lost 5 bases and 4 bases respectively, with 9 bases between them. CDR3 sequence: CASSIEKNQPQHF. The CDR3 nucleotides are TGTGCCAGCAGTATTGAGAAGAATCAGCCCCAGCATTTT.

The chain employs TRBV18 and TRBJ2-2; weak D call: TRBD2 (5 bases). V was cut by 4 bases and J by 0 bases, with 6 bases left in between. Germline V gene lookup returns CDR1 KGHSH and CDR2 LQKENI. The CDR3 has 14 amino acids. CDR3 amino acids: CASSRLTNTGELFF. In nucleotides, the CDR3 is TGTGCCAGCTCACGACTAACGAACACCGGGGAGCTGTTTTTT. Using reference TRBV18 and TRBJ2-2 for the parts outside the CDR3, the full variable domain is NAGVMQNPRHLVRRRGQEARLRCSPMKGHSHVYWYRQLPEEGLKFMVYLQKENIIDESGMPKERFSAEFPKEGPSILRIQQVVRGDSAAYFCASSRLTNTGELFFGEGSRLTVL.

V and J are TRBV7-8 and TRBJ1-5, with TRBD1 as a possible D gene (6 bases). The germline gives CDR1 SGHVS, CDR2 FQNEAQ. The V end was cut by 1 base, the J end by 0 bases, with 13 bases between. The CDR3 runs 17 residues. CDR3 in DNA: TGTGCCAGCAGCTTAGTGGGCAGGGGCTATAGCAATCAGCCCCAGCATTTT. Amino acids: CASSLVGRGYSNQPQHF.

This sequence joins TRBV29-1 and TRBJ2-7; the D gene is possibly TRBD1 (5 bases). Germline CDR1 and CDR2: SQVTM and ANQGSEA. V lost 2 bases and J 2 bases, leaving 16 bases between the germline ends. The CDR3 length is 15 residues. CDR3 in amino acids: CSVEKRGGRPYEQYF. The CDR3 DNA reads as TGCAGCGTTGAAAAAAGGGGCGGACGACCCTACGAGCAGTACTTC.

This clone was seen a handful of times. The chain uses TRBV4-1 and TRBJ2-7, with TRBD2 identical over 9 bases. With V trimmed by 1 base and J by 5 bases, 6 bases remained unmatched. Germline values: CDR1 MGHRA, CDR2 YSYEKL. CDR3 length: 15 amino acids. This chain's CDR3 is CASSQVPAGGDEQYF. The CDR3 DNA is TGCGCCAGCAGCCAAGTGCCAGCGGGAGGCGACGAGCAGTACTTC.

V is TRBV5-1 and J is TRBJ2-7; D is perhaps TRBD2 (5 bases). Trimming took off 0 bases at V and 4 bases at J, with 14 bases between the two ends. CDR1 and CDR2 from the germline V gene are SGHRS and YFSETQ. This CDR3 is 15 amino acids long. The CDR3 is CASSLEPGRLYEQYF. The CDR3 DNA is TGCGCCAGCAGCTTGGAGCCGGGCCGACTATACGAGCAGTACTTC. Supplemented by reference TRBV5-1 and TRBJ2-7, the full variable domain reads KAGVTQTPRYLIKTRGQQVTLSCSPISGHRSVSWYQQTPGQGLQFLFEYFSETQRNKGNFPGRFSGRQFSNSRSEMNVSTLELGDSALYLCASSLEPGRLYEQYFGPGTRLTVT.

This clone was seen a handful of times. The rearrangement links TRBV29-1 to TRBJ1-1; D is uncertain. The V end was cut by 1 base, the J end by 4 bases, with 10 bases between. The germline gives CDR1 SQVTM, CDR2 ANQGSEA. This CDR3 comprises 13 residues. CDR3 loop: CSVEAALGTEAFF. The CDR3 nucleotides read TGCAGCGTTGAAGCTGCCCTCGGCACTGAAGCTTTCTTT. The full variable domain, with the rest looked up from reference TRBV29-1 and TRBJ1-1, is SAVISQKPSRDICQRGTSLTIQCQVDSQVTMMFWYRQQPGQSLTLIATANQGSEATYESGFVIDKFPISRPNLTFSTLTVSNMSPEDSSIYLCSVEAALGTEAFFGQGTRLTVV.

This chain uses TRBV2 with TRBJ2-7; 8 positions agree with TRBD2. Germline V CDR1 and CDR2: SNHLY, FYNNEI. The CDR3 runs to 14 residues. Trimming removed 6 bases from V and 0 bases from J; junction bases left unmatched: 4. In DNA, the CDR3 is TGTGCCAGCAGGGGACTAGGGTTCTCCTACGAGCAGTACTTC. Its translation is CASRGLGFSYEQYF.

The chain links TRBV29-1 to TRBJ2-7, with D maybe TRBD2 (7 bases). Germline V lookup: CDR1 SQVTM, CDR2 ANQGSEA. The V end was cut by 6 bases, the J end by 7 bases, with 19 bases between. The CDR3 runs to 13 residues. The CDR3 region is CSVGGGQRWEQYF. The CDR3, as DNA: TGCAGCGTGGGGGGGGGCCAGCGCTGGGAGCAGTACTTC.

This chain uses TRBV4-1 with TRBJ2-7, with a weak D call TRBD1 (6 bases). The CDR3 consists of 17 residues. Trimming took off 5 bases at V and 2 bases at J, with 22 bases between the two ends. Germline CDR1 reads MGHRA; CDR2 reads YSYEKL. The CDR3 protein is CASSSFLGATRPYEQYF. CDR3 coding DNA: TGCGCCAGCAGCTCATTCCTGGGGGCCACCAGACCCTACGAGCAGTACTTC.

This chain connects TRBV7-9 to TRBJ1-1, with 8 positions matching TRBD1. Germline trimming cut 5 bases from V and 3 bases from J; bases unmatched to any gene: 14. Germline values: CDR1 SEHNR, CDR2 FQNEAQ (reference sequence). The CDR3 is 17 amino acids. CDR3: CASSEGPGGAEDTEAFF. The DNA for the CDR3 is TGTGCCAGCAGCGAGGGTCCAGGGGGCGCGGAGGACACTGAAGCTTTCTTT.

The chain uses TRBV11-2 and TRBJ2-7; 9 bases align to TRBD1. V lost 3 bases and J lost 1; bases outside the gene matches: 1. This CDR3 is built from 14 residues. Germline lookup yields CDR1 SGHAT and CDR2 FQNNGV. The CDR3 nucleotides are TGTGCCAGCAGCTTTGGGACAGGGTCCTACGAGCAGTACTTC. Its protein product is CASSFGTGSYEQYF.

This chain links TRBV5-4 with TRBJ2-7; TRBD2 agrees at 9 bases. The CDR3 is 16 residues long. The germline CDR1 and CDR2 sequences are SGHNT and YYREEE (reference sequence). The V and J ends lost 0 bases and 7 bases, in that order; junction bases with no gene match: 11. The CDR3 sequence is CASSLALGGGAREQYF. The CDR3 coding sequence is TGTGCCAGCAGCTTGGCCTTAGGCGGGGGGGCTAGGGAGCAGTACTTC.

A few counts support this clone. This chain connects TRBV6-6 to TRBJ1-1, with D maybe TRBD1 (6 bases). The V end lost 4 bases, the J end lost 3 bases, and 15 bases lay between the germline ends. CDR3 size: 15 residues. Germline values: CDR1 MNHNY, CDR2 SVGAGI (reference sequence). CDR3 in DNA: TGTGCCAGCAGTTCCATACAGGGAGTCGACACTGAAGCTTTCTTT. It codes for CASSSIQGVDTEAFF.

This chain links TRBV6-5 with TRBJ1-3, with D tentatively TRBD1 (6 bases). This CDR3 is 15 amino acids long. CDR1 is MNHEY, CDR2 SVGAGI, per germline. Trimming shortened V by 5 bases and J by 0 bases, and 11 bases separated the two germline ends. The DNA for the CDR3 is TGTGCCAGCAGTCGACAGGAGTACTCTGGAAACACCATATATTTT. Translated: CASSRQEYSGNTIYF.